These 23 T cell receptor beta chains were all obtained from the same sample, sequenced in a study of T cells in Graves' hyperthyroidism and ophthalmopathy. What was amplified from RNA transcripts were TCR beta CDR3 regions. TCR CDR3 underwent first-round RT-PCR with the HTBI primer set. TCRdb independently ran MiXCR on the multiplex PCR reads; one entry per CDR3 protein. Found here are about 600,000 distinct CDR3 sequences, 14% of them singletons; the top ten hold 7.1%. The sample was blood. Receptors originate from a woman aged 18-29 years with Graves' ophthalmopathy.

The gene calls are TRBV5-5 and TRBJ1-1, with D possibly being TRBD1 (6 bases). From germline, CDR1 is SGHKS and CDR2 YYEKEE (reference sequence). Trimming cost V 5 bases and J 3 bases, with 17 bases left between them. The CDR3 is 15 residues long. The CDR3 region is CASSQTFTGYTEAFF. The CDR3 DNA reads as TGTGCCAGCAGTCAAACCTTTACAGGGTACACTGAAGCTTTCTTT.

Many counts were recorded for this clonotype. The chain recombines TRBV12-3 or TRBV12-4 with TRBJ2-6; possibly TRBD1 or TRBD2 for D (6 bases each). The CDR3 contains 17 residues. The V gene lost 5 bases and the J gene lost 2 bases, with 16 bases spanning the gap. The CDR3: CASSGGRGRAGANVLTF. The CDR3 coding sequence is TGTGCCAGCAGTGGGGGGCGAGGGCGGGCTGGGGCCAACGTCCTGACTTTC.

This clonotype was seen repeatedly, ten times or more. The chain carries TRBV28 and TRBJ1-1, with no clear D. The CDR3 is 14 residues long. From germline, CDR1 is MDHEN and CDR2 SYDVKM. Between the trimmed V and J ends, which lost 5 bases and 4 bases, there was a span of 14 bases. CDR3 in DNA: TGTGCCAGCAGTATCCGGGGAGAGGTCACTGAAGCTTTCTTT. This gives the protein CASSIRGEVTEAFF. Filled out from reference TRBV28 and TRBJ1-1, the complete variable domain reads DVKVTQSSRYLVKRTGEKVFLECVQDMDHENMFWYRQDPGLGLRLIYFSYDVKMKEKGDIPEGYSVSREKKERFSLILESASTNQTSMYLCASSIRGEVTEAFFGQGTRLTVV.

This clonotype was seen repeatedly, ten times or more. The rearrangement uses TRBV6-1 and TRBJ2-7, with TRBD1 matching 8 bases. The CDR3 covers 14 residues. Germline loops: CDR1 MNHNS, CDR2 SASEGT. Trimming removed 6 bases from V and 4 bases from J; junction bases left unmatched: 8. CDR3 nucleotide sequence: TGTGCCAGCAGCGAGGGACAGGAGGGTTACGAGCAGTACTTC. Translating gives CASSEGQEGYEQYF.

In this sample, this clonotype turned up many times. The chain joins TRBV2 to TRBJ2-1; the D gene is possibly TRBD2 (5 bases). Germline CDR1 SNHLY, CDR2 FYNNEI. The V end lost 10 bases, the J end lost 2 bases, and 21 bases lay between the germline ends. This CDR3 has 16 amino acids. The CDR3 sequence: CATHAGGFGAYNEQFF. CDR3 sequence (DNA): TGTGCCACCCATGCCGGAGGCTTTGGGGCCTACAATGAGCAGTTCTTC.

This clonotype was found many times. The rearrangement uses TRBV11-2 and TRBJ2-1; D call uncertain. Trimming removed 0 bases at V and 9 bases at J, with 12 bases between. In germline, CDR1 is SGHAT, CDR2 FQNNGV. This CDR3 has 14 amino acids. The CDR3 loop is CASSLDPSVPEQFF. DNA for the CDR3: TGTGCCAGCAGCTTAGATCCGTCCGTACCTGAGCAGTTCTTC.

This clonotype was observed a few times. The V call is TRBV20-1, the J call TRBJ2-7; TRBD2 matches at 11 bases. Losses at the gene ends were 5 bases for V and 7 bases for J; bases not matched to a gene: 10. The CDR3 has 14 amino acids. Germline V gives CDR1 DFQATT, CDR2 SNEGSKA (reference sequence). The CDR3 loop reads CSAPATSGGSEQYF. The CDR3 coding sequence is TGCAGTGCTCCCGCTACTAGCGGGGGCTCTGAGCAGTACTTC.

Ten or more counts support this clonotype. The rearrangement joins TRBV20-1 to TRBJ2-7; 8 bases match TRBD2. V trimming: 3 bases; J trimming: 6 bases; junction bases outside the gene matches: 10. Germline CDR1 is DFQATT and CDR2 is SNEGSKA (reference sequence). The CDR3 is 14 residues long. In DNA, the CDR3 is TGCAGTGCTAGGGTCAGCGGGAGTCGTCTCGAGCAGTACTTC. Translation gives CSARVSGSRLEQYF.

This clonotype was detected only once. V is TRBV12-3 or TRBV12-4 and J is TRBJ1-3; D gene unclear. CDR3 length equals 16 residues. Between the trimmed V and J ends, which lost 2 bases and 5 bases, there was a span of 16 bases. CDR3 region: CASSLTTGIARNTIYF. CDR3 in DNA: TGTGCCAGCAGTTTAACGACGGGGATAGCTAGAAACACCATATATTTT.

The chain recombines TRBV14 with TRBJ2-7; TRBD1 matches 8 bases. This CDR3 region has 13 residues. V dropped 4 bases and J dropped 5; count of bases not matched to a gene: 4. Germline values: CDR1 SGHDN, CDR2 FVKESK. CDR3 nucleotides: TGTGCCAGCAGCCGGACAGGGATCGACGAGCAGTACTTC. This translates into CASSRTGIDEQYF.

This clonotype was found many times. J is TRBJ1-1 and V is TRBV2; TRBD1 aligns across 8 bases. Germline V gene sequence: CDR1 SNHLY, CDR2 FYNNEI. Trimming took 3 bases from V and 1 from J; bases not matched to a gene: 7. The CDR3 spans 16 residues. DNA of the CDR3: TGTGCCAGCAGTGACCAACGGACAGGGTCGAACACTGAAGCTTTCTTT. Its protein product is CASSDQRTGSNTEAFF.

This clonotype was picked up many times. This chain connects TRBV12-3 or TRBV12-4 to TRBJ2-7; TRBD1 matches at 12 bases. This CDR3 is built from 21 residues. V lost 3 bases, J lost 0 bases, and 18 bases stayed unmatched. CDR3 region: CASSLGQGALLVWRSSYEQYF. CDR3 nucleotide sequence: TGTGCCAGCAGTTTGGGACAGGGGGCGTTGTTGGTGTGGAGGAGCTCCTACGAGCAGTACTTC.

This clonotype was detected only once. V usage is TRBV3-1 and J usage is TRBJ2-5; D is unclear. The V gene lost 2 bases and the J gene lost 5 bases, with 21 bases spanning the gap. Germline V gene lookup returns CDR1 LGHDT and CDR2 YNNKEL (reference sequence). There are 17 residues in the CDR3. The CDR3 nucleotides are TGTGCCAGCAGCCAATTGACGGACGGAACCGGTTGGGAGACCCAGTACTTC. Its translation is CASSQLTDGTGWETQYF.

This clonotype showed up many times. The chain is built from TRBV2 and TRBJ1-1, with a tentative D call TRBD1 (5 bases). The CDR3 is 14 amino acids. The germline V gene encodes CDR1 SNHLY and CDR2 FYNNEI. Trimming pared 6 bases from V and 0 bases from J, leaving 11 bases between. The CDR3 region is CASRGDSMNTEAFF. The CDR3 bases are TGTGCCAGCAGGGGAGACAGTATGAACACTGAAGCTTTCTTT.

This clonotype was picked up many times. The chain employs TRBV30 and TRBJ2-3; D assignment may be TRBD1 or TRBD2 (5 bases each). CDR1 GTSNPN and CDR2 SVGIG come from the germline V gene (reference sequence). The V end was cut by 0 bases, the J end by 14 bases, with 12 bases between. The CDR3 length is 11 residues. CDR3 loop: CAWSVWGNGYF. The CDR3 nucleotides are TGTGCCTGGAGTGTGTGGGGGAACGGGTATTTT.

This clonotype showed up many times. The chain couples TRBV20-1 to TRBJ1-2; 7 positions match TRBD1. The germline V gene encodes CDR1 DFQATT and CDR2 SNEGSKA (reference sequence). This CDR3 comprises 13 residues. V was pared by 3 bases and J by 8 bases, with 9 bases of the junction left unmatched. The CDR3 spells CSARPQGMGGYTF. DNA for the CDR3: TGCAGTGCTAGGCCACAGGGGATGGGCGGCTACACCTTC.

This clonotype was detected many times. The chain carries TRBV2 and TRBJ2-6, with 7 positions matching TRBD1. J gave up 2 bases and V 3 bases, and 1 base lay outside the gene matches. The CDR3 is made up of 15 amino acids. The germline CDR1 and CDR2 sequences are SNHLY and FYNNEI. The CDR3 coding sequence is TGTGCCAGCAGTGACGACAGGGCTGGGGCCAACGTCCTGACTTTC. Residues: CASSDDRAGANVLTF.

This clonotype was counted at least ten times. The chain uses TRBV28 and TRBJ2-2, with D tentatively TRBD2 (5 bases). The CDR3 sequence is 15 residues long. Germline V CDR1 and CDR2: MDHEN, SYDVKM. Deletions cut 6 bases from V and 1 base from J, with 12 bases between. The CDR3 sequence is CASSSGELNTGELFF. The CDR3 coding sequence is TGTGCCAGCAGCAGCGGAGAATTGAACACCGGGGAGCTGTTTTTT.

This clonotype came up many times. This chain links TRBV20-1 with TRBJ2-3, with 8 nucleotides matching TRBD2. The germline gives CDR1 DFQATT, CDR2 SNEGSKA (reference sequence). The CDR3 totals 14 residues. V shed 3 bases, J shed 3 bases, and the junction held 5 bases outside the gene matches. CDR3 bases: TGCAGTGCTAGTGAGCGGGAGCGGACAGATACGCAGTATTTT. It yields the protein CSASERERTDTQYF.

This sequence joins TRBV19 and TRBJ2-1; D possibly corresponds to TRBD2 (6 bases). The CDR3 has 14 amino acids. The V gene lost 4 bases and the J gene lost 6 bases, with 13 bases spanning the gap. The V gene's germline CDR1 is LNHDA and CDR2 SQIVND (reference sequence). CDR3 in amino acids: CASSNRDLSNEQFF. The CDR3 DNA reads as TGTGCCAGTAGTAACCGGGACTTGAGCAATGAGCAGTTCTTC.

In this sample, this clonotype turned up many times. This rearrangement joins TRBV27 to TRBJ2-7; tentatively, D is TRBD1 or TRBD2 (5 bases each). The CDR3 totals 13 residues. In germline, CDR1 is MNHEY, CDR2 SMNVEV (reference sequence). V shed 3 bases and J shed 6 bases, with 12 bases lying between them. The CDR3 reads CASSFSAGTEQYF. Here the CDR3 DNA reads TGTGCCAGCAGTTTCTCAGCCGGGACCGAGCAGTACTTC.

This clonotype was recorded at least ten times. This sequence joins TRBV6-1 and TRBJ1-4, with a tentative D call TRBD1 (6 bases). The CDR3 contains 15 residues. Germline V gives CDR1 MNHNS, CDR2 SASEGT. The V gene lost 6 bases and the J gene lost 1 base, with 12 bases spanning the gap. CDR3 nucleotide sequence: TGTGCCAGCAGCGGATCACAGGGAACTAATGAAAAACTGTTTTTT. Translating it yields CASSGSQGTNEKLFF.

Only a few counts were recorded for this clonotype. The chain couples TRBV6-1 to TRBJ1-6; possibly TRBD1 for D (6 bases). V gave up 10 bases and J gave up 7 bases, with 23 bases separating them. The CDR3 loop spans 16 amino acids. Germline CDR1 and CDR2: MNHNS and SASEGT. The CDR3 region is CANRTDAQGRNSPLHF. The DNA for the CDR3 is TGTGCCAACCGGACGGACGCGCAGGGGAGAAATTCACCCCTCCACTTT.